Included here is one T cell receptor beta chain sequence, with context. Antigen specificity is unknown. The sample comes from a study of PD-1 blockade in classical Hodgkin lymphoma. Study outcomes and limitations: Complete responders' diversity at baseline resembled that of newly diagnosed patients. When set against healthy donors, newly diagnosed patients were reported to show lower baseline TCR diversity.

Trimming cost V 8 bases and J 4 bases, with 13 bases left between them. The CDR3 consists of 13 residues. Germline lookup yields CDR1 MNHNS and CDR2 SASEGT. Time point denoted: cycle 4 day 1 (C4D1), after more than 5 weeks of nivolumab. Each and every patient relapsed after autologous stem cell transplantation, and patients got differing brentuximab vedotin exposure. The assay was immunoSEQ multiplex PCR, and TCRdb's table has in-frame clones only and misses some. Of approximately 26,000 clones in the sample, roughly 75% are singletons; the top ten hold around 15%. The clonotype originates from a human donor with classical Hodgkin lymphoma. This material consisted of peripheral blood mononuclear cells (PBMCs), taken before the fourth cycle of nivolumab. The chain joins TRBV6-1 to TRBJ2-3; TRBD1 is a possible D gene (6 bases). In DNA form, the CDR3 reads TGTGCCAGCCTGAGGGGGATACCAGATACGCAGTATTTT. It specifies CASLRGIPDTQYF.